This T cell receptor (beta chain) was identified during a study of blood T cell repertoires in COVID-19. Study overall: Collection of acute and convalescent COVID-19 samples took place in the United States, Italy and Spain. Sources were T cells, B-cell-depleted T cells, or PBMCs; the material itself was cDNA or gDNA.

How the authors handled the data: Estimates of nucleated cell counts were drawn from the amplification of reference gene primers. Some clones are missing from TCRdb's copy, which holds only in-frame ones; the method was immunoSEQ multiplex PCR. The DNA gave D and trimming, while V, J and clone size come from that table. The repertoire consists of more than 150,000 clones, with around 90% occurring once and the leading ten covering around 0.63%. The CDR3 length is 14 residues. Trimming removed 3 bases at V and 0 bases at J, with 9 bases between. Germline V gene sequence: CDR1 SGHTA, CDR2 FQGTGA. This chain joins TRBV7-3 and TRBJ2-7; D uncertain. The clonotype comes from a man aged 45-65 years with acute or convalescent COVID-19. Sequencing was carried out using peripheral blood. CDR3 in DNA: TGTGCCAGCAGCTTGTCGCACAGCTCCTACGAGCAGTACTTC. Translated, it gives CASSLSHSSYEQYF.